A selection of T cell receptor beta chains follows, all from one sample in a study of identical twins. TCRdb reprocessed the 5' RACE reads with MiXCR, giving one entry per CDR3 protein. This sample has about 340,000 distinct CDR3 sequences, with 8.5% to 10% found just once. The source material was naive T cells sorted from blood. The receptors shown here come from a woman aged 50 to 60 in good health. Both conserved end residues are trimmed from each CDR3. The D gene is left open where the match is weak.

TRBV2	TRBJ2-7	TRBD2	ASSEPSGSHEQY
TRBV6-1	TRBJ1-2	-	ASSENIAPDGYT
TRBV19	TRBJ1-5	TRBD1	ASSNQGQGAWQPQH
TRBV5-1	TRBJ1-3	TRBD1	ASSLAGTGASGNTIY
TRBV12-3/TRBV12-4	TRBJ2-1	TRBD2	ANSYTSADNEQF
TRBV5-4	TRBJ2-1	-	ASSLRRAYSYNEQF
TRBV12-3/TRBV12-4	TRBJ2-4	TRBD1	ASSPWTGGAKNIQY
TRBV2	TRBJ2-1	-	ASSGLGSEQF
TRBV4-1	TRBJ1-2	TRBD1	ASSQYTGTAYGYT
TRBV29-1	TRBJ1-1	-	SVFGPFGGTEAF
TRBV7-6	TRBJ2-5	-	ASSLGWGYQETQY
TRBV7-3	TRBJ2-1	TRBD2	ASSPLAGASYNEQF
TRBV20-1	TRBJ1-2	TRBD1	SASGQETYGYT
TRBV4-1	TRBJ2-2	-	ASSQARGGELF
TRBV6-5	TRBJ1-4	-	ASSYIFSRNLGKLF
TRBV5-1	TRBJ1-2	-	ASSTDRDGLYGYT
TRBV11-1	TRBJ2-2	TRBD2	ASRRGLADTGELF
TRBV12-3/TRBV12-4	TRBJ2-4	-	ASSLSALGIQY
TRBV20-1	TRBJ1-4	-	SAGRALNEKLF
TRBV12-3/TRBV12-4	TRBJ2-2	TRBD1	ASSLQGQLAAGELF
TRBV14	TRBJ2-1	-	ASSQKMSSYNEQF
TRBV14	TRBJ1-2	-	ASSQEPGANYGYT
TRBV12-3/TRBV12-4	TRBJ2-2	TRBD1	ASSYFRGTGELF
TRBV5-1	TRBJ2-2	-	ASTRDGESTGELF
TRBV2	TRBJ2-2	-	ASRPESLNTGELF
TRBV5-1	TRBJ2-1	TRBD1	ASSLNRDSRGF
TRBV6-6	TRBJ1-3	-	ASTTRAGNTIY
TRBV5-6	TRBJ2-3	-	ASSSYQGTDTQY
TRBV27	TRBJ1-2	-	ASSSGLDRPNYGYT
TRBV2	TRBJ2-5	TRBD2	ASSVLEGWEGQETQY
TRBV6-5	TRBJ2-7	-	ASSLQGPNEQY
TRBV27	TRBJ1-3	-	ASSLGGRATGNTIY
TRBV12-3/TRBV12-4	TRBJ1-1	-	ASTAGFPEAF
TRBV12-3/TRBV12-4	TRBJ2-2	-	ASSLLDKVTGELF
TRBV28	TRBJ1-2	-	ASTPVAQGGYT
TRBV7-9	TRBJ2-7	-	ASSPRFGRTYEQY
TRBV7-3	TRBJ2-3	-	ASSLWGLTDTQY
TRBV5-1	TRBJ1-1	TRBD1	ASSLGIGQGDTEAF
TRBV7-3	TRBJ2-1	TRBD2	ASSLTLGPIGREPYNEQF
TRBV5-1	TRBJ2-3	-	ASSPTTADTQY
TRBV12-3/TRBV12-4	TRBJ1-1	-	ASSPRAGNTEAF
TRBV29-1	TRBJ2-5	-	SVERNQETQY
TRBV7-8	TRBJ2-1	-	ASSLDGYQGEQF
TRBV27	TRBJ2-4	-	ASSKSGTVRFAKNIQY
TRBV3-1	TRBJ2-2	TRBD2	ASRTSGRAAGELF
TRBV12-3/TRBV12-4	TRBJ1-1	TRBD1	ASSPDQGAEAF
TRBV3-1	TRBJ2-5	-	ASSHMDETQY
TRBV5-1	TRBJ2-1	TRBD2	ASSASGEEF
TRBV2	TRBJ1-1	-	AREGENTEAF